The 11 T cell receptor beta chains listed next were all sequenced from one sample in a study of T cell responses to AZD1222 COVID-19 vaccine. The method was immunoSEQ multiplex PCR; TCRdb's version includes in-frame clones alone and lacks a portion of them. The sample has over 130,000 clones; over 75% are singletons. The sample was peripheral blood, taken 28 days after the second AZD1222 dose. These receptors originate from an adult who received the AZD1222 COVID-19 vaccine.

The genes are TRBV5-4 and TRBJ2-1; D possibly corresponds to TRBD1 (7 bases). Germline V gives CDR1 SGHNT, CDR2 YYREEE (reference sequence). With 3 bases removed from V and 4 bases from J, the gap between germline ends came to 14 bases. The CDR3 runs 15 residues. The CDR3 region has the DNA TGTGCCAGCAGCTCGGAGGGGGCGCCTTACAATGAGCAGTTCTTC. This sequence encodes CASSSEGAPYNEQFF.

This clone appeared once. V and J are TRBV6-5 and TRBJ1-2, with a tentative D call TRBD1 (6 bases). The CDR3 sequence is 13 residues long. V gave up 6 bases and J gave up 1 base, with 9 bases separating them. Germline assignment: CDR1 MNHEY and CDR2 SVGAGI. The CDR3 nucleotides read TGTGCCAGCAGGACAGGCCTTAACTATGGCTACACCTTC. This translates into CASRTGLNYGYTF.

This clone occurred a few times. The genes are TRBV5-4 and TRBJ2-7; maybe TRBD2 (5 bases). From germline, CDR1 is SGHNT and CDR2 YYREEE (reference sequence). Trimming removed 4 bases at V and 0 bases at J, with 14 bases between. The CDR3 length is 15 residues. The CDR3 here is CASSPTAGSSYEQYF. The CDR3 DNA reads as TGTGCCAGCAGCCCAACGGCGGGTAGCTCCTACGAGCAGTACTTC.

The CDR3 reads CASSPESEAFF. CDR3 sequence (DNA): TGTGCCAGCTCGCCCGAGAGTGAAGCTTTCTTT. The chain couples TRBV2 to TRBJ1-1; D remains ambiguous. Germline CDR1 is SNHLY and CDR2 is FYNNEI. Trimming left V 8 bases short and J 7 bases short, with 11 bases between. This CDR3 is 11 amino acids long. The variable domain in full, with the rest retrieved from reference TRBV2 and TRBJ1-1, is EPEVTQTPSHQVTQMGQEVILRCVPISNHLYFYWYRQILGQKVEFLVSFYNNEISEKSEIFDDQFSVERPDGSNFTLKIRSTKLEDSAMYFCASSPESEAFFGQGTRLTVV.

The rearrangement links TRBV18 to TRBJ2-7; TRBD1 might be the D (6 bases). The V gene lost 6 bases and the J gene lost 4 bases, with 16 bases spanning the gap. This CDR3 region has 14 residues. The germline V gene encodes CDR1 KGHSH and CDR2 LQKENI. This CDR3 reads CASSPWGQGYEQYF. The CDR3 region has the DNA TGTGCCAGCTCCCCATGGGGGCAGGGGTACGAGCAGTACTTC. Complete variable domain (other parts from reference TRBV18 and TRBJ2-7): NAGVMQNPRHLVRRRGQEARLRCSPMKGHSHVYWYRQLPEEGLKFMVYLQKENIIDESGMPKERFSAEFPKEGPSILRIQQVVRGDSAAYFCASSPWGQGYEQYFGPGTRLTVT.

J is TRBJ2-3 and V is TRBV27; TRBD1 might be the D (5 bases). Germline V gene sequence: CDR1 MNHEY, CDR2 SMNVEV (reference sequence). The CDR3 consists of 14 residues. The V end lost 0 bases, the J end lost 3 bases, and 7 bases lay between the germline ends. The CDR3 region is CASSLSAGTDTQYF. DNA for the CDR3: TGTGCCAGCAGTTTATCGGCAGGGACAGATACGCAGTATTTT.

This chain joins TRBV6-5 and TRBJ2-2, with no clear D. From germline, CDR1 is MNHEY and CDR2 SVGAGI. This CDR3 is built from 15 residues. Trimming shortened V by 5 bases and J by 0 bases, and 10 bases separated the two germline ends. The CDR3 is CASSPEPANTGELFF. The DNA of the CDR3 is TGTGCCAGCAGTCCGGAACCCGCGAACACCGGGGAGCTGTTTTTT.

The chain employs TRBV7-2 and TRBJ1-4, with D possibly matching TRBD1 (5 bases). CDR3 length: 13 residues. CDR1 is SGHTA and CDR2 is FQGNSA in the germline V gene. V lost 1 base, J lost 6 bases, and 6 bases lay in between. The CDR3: CASSLGGYEKLFF. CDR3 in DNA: TGTGCCAGCAGCTTAGGGGGGTATGAAAAACTGTTTTTT.

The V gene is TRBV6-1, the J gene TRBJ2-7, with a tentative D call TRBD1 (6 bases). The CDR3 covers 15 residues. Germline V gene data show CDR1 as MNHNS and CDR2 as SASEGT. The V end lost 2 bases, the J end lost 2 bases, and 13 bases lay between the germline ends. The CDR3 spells CASSESRTATYEQYF. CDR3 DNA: TGTGCCAGCAGTGAATCCCGGACAGCTACCTACGAGCAGTACTTC.

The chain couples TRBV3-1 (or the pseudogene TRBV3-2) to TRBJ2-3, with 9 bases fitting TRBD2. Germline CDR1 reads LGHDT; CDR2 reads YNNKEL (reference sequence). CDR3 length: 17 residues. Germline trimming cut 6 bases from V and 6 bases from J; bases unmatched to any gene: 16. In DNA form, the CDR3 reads TGTGCCAGCAGGGATACAGGCGCGGGGGGGGTGAGGGATACGCAGTATTTT. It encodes CASRDTGAGGVRDTQYF.

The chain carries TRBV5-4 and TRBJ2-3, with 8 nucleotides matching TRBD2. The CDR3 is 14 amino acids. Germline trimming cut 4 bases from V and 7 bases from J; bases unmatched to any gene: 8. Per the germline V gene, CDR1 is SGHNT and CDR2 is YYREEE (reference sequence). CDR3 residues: CASSREGGMNTQYF. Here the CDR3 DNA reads TGTGCCAGCAGCCGGGAGGGTGGGATGAATACGCAGTATTTT.